The clone carrying this T cell receptor beta chain appeared a few times. Antigen unknown. The CDR3 length is 17 residues. The germline CDR1 and CDR2 sequences are MDHEN and SYDVKM. The V segment lost 7 bases and the J segment 0 bases; nucleotides outside the gene matches: 12. There were TCR beta CDR3 regions amplified from RNA transcripts. When the TCR CDR3 underwent first-round RT-PCR, the HTBI primer set was used. Each CDR3 protein is one row after TCRdb ran MiXCR on the multiplex PCR reads. The table lists hundreds of thousands of distinct CDR3 sequences, roughly 21% of them singletons, with 45% to 50% in the top ten. This sample is part of a study of T cells in Graves' hyperthyroidism and ophthalmopathy. Findings and caveats of the study: Ophthalmopathy prediction by the model preceded onset by a median roughly 6 months. A model of 13 V-J pairs discriminated ophthalmopathy from stable hyperthyroidism. Expanded thyroid clonotypes (above 0.001) were mostly also found in blood.

Every diagnosis used clinical symptoms, serum thyroxine and TRAb, thyroid ultrasound and orbital computed tomography. Material: blood. This chain connects TRBV28 to TRBJ1-5; 7 bases fit TRBD1. This TCR was recovered from a man between 40 and 49 years old with Graves' ophthalmopathy. Written as DNA, the CDR3 is TGTGCCAGCACCACATCCCGGGACAGCTATAGCAATCAGCCCCAGCATTTT. Translated, it gives CASTTSRDSYSNQPQHF.